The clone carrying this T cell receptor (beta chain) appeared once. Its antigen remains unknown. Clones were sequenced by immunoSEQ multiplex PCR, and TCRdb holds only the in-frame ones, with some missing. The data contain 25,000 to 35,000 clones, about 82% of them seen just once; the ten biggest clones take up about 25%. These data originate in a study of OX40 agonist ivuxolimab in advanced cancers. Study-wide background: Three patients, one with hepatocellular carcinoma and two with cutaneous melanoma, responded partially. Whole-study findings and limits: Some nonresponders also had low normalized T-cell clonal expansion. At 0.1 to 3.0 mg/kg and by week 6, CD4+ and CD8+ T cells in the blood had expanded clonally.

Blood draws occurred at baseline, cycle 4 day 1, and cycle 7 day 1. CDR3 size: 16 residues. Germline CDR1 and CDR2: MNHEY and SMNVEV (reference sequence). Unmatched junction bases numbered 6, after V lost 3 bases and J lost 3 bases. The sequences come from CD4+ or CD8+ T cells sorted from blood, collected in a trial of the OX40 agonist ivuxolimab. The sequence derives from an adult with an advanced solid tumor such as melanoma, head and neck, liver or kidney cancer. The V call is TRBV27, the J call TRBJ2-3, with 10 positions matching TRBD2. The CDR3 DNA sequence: TGTGCCAGCAGTTTGGGGCTAGCGGGAGTAACAGATACGCAGTATTTT. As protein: CASSLGLAGVTDTQYF.